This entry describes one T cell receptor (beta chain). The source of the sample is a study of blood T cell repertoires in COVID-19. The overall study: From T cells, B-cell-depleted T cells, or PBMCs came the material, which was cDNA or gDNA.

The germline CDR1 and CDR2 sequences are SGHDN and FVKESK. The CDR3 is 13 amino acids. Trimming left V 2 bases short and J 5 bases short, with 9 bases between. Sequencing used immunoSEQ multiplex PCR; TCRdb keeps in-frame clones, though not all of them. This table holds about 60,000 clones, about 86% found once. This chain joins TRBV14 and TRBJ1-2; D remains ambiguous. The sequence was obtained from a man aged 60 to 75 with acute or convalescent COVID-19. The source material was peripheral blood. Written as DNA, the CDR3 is TGTGCCAGCAGCCAACTCGGTTCGTATGGCTACACCTTC. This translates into CASSQLGSYGYTF.